The 30 T cell receptor beta chains presented below share a single source sample, sequenced in a study of blood T cell repertoires in COVID-19. Produced via immunoSEQ multiplex PCR; TCRdb's table is partial and in-frame only. The sample shows about 150,000 clones, about 85% of them seen only once. The sequenced sample was peripheral blood. The receptor source for this set is a man between 60 and 75 years old with COVID-19, enrolled during active disease.

This clone was picked up one time. This chain uses TRBV7-2 with TRBJ2-3; possible D gene TRBD1, 6 bases. This CDR3 has 14 residues. The V gene lost 1 base and the J gene lost 4 bases, with 9 bases spanning the gap. Germline V CDR1 and CDR2: SGHTA, FQGNSA. The CDR3 region has the DNA TGTGCCAGCAGCTTAGGACAGGCCCCAGATACGCAGTATTTT. Protein: CASSLGQAPDTQYF. Variable domain in full (rest from reference TRBV7-2 and TRBJ2-3): GAGVSQSPSNKVTEKGKDVELRCDPISGHTALYWYRQSLGQGLEFLIYFQGNSAPDKSGLPSDRFSAERTGGSVSTLTIQRTQQEDSAVYLCASSLGQAPDTQYFGPGTRLTVL.

This clone was seen just once. This rearrangement joins TRBV4-3 to TRBJ1-4, with D uncertain. Trimming took 1 base from V and 6 from J, leaving 15 bases between them. Germline-derived CDR1 and CDR2 are LGHNA and YSLEER. CDR3 size: 16 residues. This CDR3 reads CASSQGFGVGDEKLFF. The CDR3 DNA reads as TGCGCCAGCAGCCAAGGGTTTGGGGTCGGGGATGAAAAACTGTTTTTT.

This clone appeared once. Other DNA variants within this sample encode the same CDR3. The chain joins TRBV6-5 to TRBJ1-3, with D tentatively TRBD1 (5 bases). The CDR3 is 15 residues long. Trimming shortened V by 0 bases and J by 0 bases, and 6 bases separated the two germline ends. Germline V CDR1 and CDR2: MNHEY, SVGAGI. The DNA of the CDR3 is TGTGCCAGCAGTTACTCGACAGACTCTGGAAACACCATATATTTT. Encoded protein: CASSYSTDSGNTIYF.

This rearrangement joins TRBV4-2 to TRBJ1-1; D is unresolved. CDR1 is LGHNA and CDR2 is YNFKEQ in the germline V gene. The CDR3 has 15 residues. Trimming cost V 2 bases and J 1 base, with 11 bases left between them. In DNA, the CDR3 is TGTGCCAGCAGCCAAAGGAGGACGGGGAACACTGAAGCTTTCTTT. This translates into CASSQRRTGNTEAFF.

This clone occurred once. The chain is built from TRBV5-4 and TRBJ1-2, with a weak D call TRBD1 (5 bases). The CDR3 totals 14 residues. Looked up from germline, CDR1 is SGHNT and CDR2 is YYREEE (reference sequence). Deletions cut 0 bases from V and 7 bases from J, with 13 bases between. CDR3 nucleotides: TGTGCCAGCAGCTTGGAATGGGGGGGAAGTGGCTACACCTTC. This sequence encodes CASSLEWGGSGYTF. The entire variable domain, with the rest obtained from reference TRBV5-4 and TRBJ1-2, is as follows: ETGVTQSPTHLIKTRGQQVTLRCSSQSGHNTVSWYQQALGQGPQFIFQYYREEENGRGNFPPRFSGLQFPNYSSELNVNALELDDSALYLCASSLEWGGSGYTFGSGTRLTVV.

This chain joins TRBV6-5 and TRBJ2-1; 11 bases are shared with TRBD1. With 2 bases clipped from V and 0 bases from J, the junction kept 0 bases outside the gene matches. The CDR3 loop spans 16 amino acids. Germline CDR1 and CDR2: MNHEY and SVGAGI. The CDR3 region is CASSYGTGGSYNEQFF. In DNA, the CDR3 is TGTGCCAGCAGTTACGGGACAGGGGGCTCCTACAATGAGCAGTTCTTC.

This chain connects TRBV19 to TRBJ1-2; no reliable D call. V was trimmed by 3 bases and J by 7 bases, leaving 18 bases between them. This CDR3 is built from 15 residues. CDR1 and CDR2 from the germline V gene are LNHDA and SQIVND (reference sequence). As DNA, the CDR3 is TGTGCCAGTAGTATCCTGGGCAGGCCCGAATCTGGCTACACCTTC. Translation gives CASSILGRPESGYTF.

This chain links TRBV18 with TRBJ2-1, with 8 bases that match TRBD1. CDR1 KGHSH and CDR2 LQKENI come from the germline V gene. Trimming removed 2 bases from V and 15 bases from J; junction bases left unmatched: 18. The CDR3 covers 16 residues. The CDR3 loop reads CASSPKTGALLEMGFF. The CDR3 DNA is TGTGCCAGCTCACCAAAGACAGGGGCGTTATTGGAAATGGGGTTCTTC.

The chain employs TRBV9 and TRBJ2-2, with D tentatively TRBD2 (6 bases). Trimming stripped 4 bases from V and 0 bases from J, with 13 bases between. The CDR3 extends over 16 amino acids. CDR1 and CDR2 from the germline V gene are SGDLS and YYNGEE. The CDR3: CASSPTGGPNTGELFF. CDR3 bases: TGTGCCAGCAGCCCCACCGGGGGACCGAACACCGGGGAGCTGTTTTTT.

The chain employs TRBV28 and TRBJ1-6; 9 positions agree with TRBD1. V was clipped by 7 bases and J by 9 bases; unmatched bases: 4. CDR1 and CDR2 (germline): MDHEN, SYDVKM. The CDR3 runs 13 residues. This CDR3 reads CASKGQGSSPLHF. CDR3 sequence (DNA): TGTGCCAGCAAGGGACAGGGATCTTCACCCCTCCACTTT.

In nucleotides, the CDR3 is TGTGCCAGTAGATTTTTCCCGGGACAGGGAGGAGCTAACTATGGCTACACCTTC. Amino acid sequence: CASRFFPGQGGANYGYTF. The genes are TRBV19 and TRBJ1-2, with 9 bases fitting TRBD1. CDR3 size: 18 residues. Germline V gene sequence: CDR1 LNHDA, CDR2 SQIVND (reference sequence). The V and J ends lost 6 bases and 0 bases, in that order; junction bases with no gene match: 14.

This rearrangement joins TRBV30 to TRBJ2-2; 11 bases are a match to TRBD2. Germline trimming cut 3 bases from V and 5 bases from J; bases unmatched to any gene: 5. The V gene's germline CDR1 is GTSNPN and CDR2 SVGIG (reference sequence). This CDR3 region has 15 residues. The CDR3 region is CAWRLAGDRTGELFF. The CDR3 DNA follows: TGTGCCTGGAGACTAGCGGGAGATCGAACCGGGGAGCTGTTTTTT.

The chain is built from TRBV5-1 and TRBJ2-7; 8 nucleotides agree with TRBD2. Germline loops: CDR1 SGHRS, CDR2 YFSETQ. The CDR3 runs to 15 residues. V was pared by 3 bases and J by 7 bases, with 12 bases of the junction left unmatched. The DNA of the CDR3 is TGCGCCAGCAGCTGGCAACTAGCGGCCTCGGGTGAGCAGTACTTC. Its protein product is CASSWQLAASGEQYF. Full variable domain (missing parts from reference TRBV5-1 and TRBJ2-7): KAGVTQTPRYLIKTRGQQVTLSCSPISGHRSVSWYQQTPGQGLQFLFEYFSETQRNKGNFPGRFSGRQFSNSRSEMNVSTLELGDSALYLCASSWQLAASGEQYFGPGTRLTVT.

The rearrangement links TRBV2 to TRBJ1-5; D might be TRBD1 (5 bases). From germline, CDR1 is SNHLY and CDR2 FYNNEI. The CDR3 spans 14 residues. V gave up 9 bases and J gave up 6 bases, with 18 bases separating them. The DNA of the CDR3 is TGTGCCAGTTCACCCGCCGGGGGAGGTCAGCCCCAGCATTTT. Encoded protein: CASSPAGGGQPQHF. Looking up the rest from reference TRBV2 and TRBJ1-5 gives the full variable domain: EPEVTQTPSHQVTQMGQEVILRCVPISNHLYFYWYRQILGQKVEFLVSFYNNEISEKSEIFDDQFSVERPDGSNFTLKIRSTKLEDSAMYFCASSPAGGGQPQHFGDGTRLSIL.

This chain connects TRBV27 to TRBJ1-2; 7 nucleotides line up with TRBD1. V gave up 5 bases and J gave up 5 bases; unmatched junction bases: 8. The CDR3 has 14 residues. Germline CDR1 reads MNHEY; CDR2 reads SMNVEV (reference sequence). The CDR3 coding sequence is TGTGCCAGCAGTGGAAGACAGGGTTCATATGGCTACACCTTC. This codes for CASSGRQGSYGYTF.

This clone came up once. The V gene is TRBV4-1, the J gene TRBJ2-1, with D possibly being TRBD2 (6 bases). CDR3 size: 14 residues. Trimming cost V 0 bases and J 6 bases, with 9 bases left between them. Germline-derived CDR1 and CDR2 are MGHRA and YSYEKL. CDR3 sequence: CASSQDRGTNEQFF. The CDR3 nucleotides are TGCGCCAGCAGCCAAGATCGGGGGACCAATGAGCAGTTCTTC.

V is TRBV6-6 and J is TRBJ2-7; no firm D call. V was shortened by 3 bases and J by 1 base, with 13 bases between the two germline ends. The CDR3 has 15 residues. In germline, CDR1 is MNHNY, CDR2 SVGAGI (reference sequence). CDR3 coding DNA: TGTGCCAGCAGTTATACAGCCCAGCTTTCCTACGAGCAGTACTTC. Amino acids: CASSYTAQLSYEQYF.

The chain is built from TRBV21-1 and TRBJ1-3; the D call in the table, TRBD1, was not verified against the DNA. TRBV21-1 constitutes a pseudogene. The CDR3 totals 17 residues. CDR3 DNA sequence: TGTGCCAGCAGCAAAGTCTCCCAGGGGAGCTCTGGAAACACCATATATTTT. Its translation is CASSKVSQGSSGNTIYF.

This clone came up once. This chain connects TRBV6-2 or TRBV6-3 to TRBJ1-1; 11 bases agree with TRBD1. CDR1 and CDR2 from the germline V gene are MNHEY and SVGEGT. J was trimmed by 5 bases and V by 3 bases; bases with no gene match: 14. This CDR3 contains 18 residues. In nucleotides, the CDR3 is TGTGCCAGCAGTTATAGTAAGGGGACAGGGGGATACAGGACTGAAGCTTTCTTT. It specifies CASSYSKGTGGYRTEAFF.

The V call is TRBV14, the J call TRBJ1-1, with D unclear. This CDR3 is 13 amino acids long. From germline, CDR1 is SGHDN and CDR2 FVKESK. V lost 7 bases to trimming and J lost 11 bases, with 20 bases between them. As DNA, the CDR3 is TGTGCCAGCACTGACAAGGGCCGGGGAGCGGCTTTCTTT. Translating gives CASTDKGRGAAFF. Full variable domain (rest looked up from reference TRBV14 and TRBJ1-1): EAGVTQFPSHSVIEKGQTVTLRCDPISGHDNLYWYRRVMGKEIKFLLHFVKESKQDESGMPNNRFLAERTGGTYSTLKVQPAELEDSGVYFCASTDKGRGAAFFGQGTRLTVV.

The CDR3 DNA reads TGTGCCAGCTCAGAGTTAACAGGGGATTATTCACCCCTCCACTTT. The encoded protein is CASSELTGDYSPLHF. J is TRBJ1-6 and V is TRBV18; 7 bases align to TRBD1. The CDR3 is 15 amino acids. Germline V gene data show CDR1 as KGHSH and CDR2 as LQKENI. V shed 5 bases and J 8 bases; nucleotides not matched to a gene: 9.

The chain uses TRBV4-1 and TRBJ2-1, with D maybe TRBD2 (6 bases). The CDR3 runs 17 residues. Germline V CDR1 and CDR2: MGHRA, YSYEKL. The V gene lost 5 bases and the J gene lost 0 bases, with 17 bases spanning the gap. Here the CDR3 DNA reads TGCGCCAGCAGCAAACTACCGGGACTCTCCTCCTACAATGAGCAGTTCTTC. It codes for CASSKLPGLSSYNEQFF.

This chain links TRBV28 with TRBJ1-1; D is possibly TRBD1 (5 bases). The V and J ends lost 6 bases and 0 bases respectively, with 11 bases between them. The CDR3 is 14 residues long. Germline CDR1 reads MDHEN; CDR2 reads SYDVKM. DNA for the CDR3: TGTGCCAGCAGGCTGGGGACTTTGAACACTGAAGCTTTCTTT. Translated, it gives CASRLGTLNTEAFF.

V is TRBV18 and J is TRBJ2-2, with TRBD2 matching over 9 bases. V dropped 5 bases and J dropped 0; count of bases not matched to a gene: 1. The CDR3 has 15 amino acids. Germline lookup yields CDR1 KGHSH and CDR2 LQKENI. The CDR3: CASSTSGPNTGELFF. CDR3 in DNA: TGTGCCAGCTCAACTAGCGGGCCGAACACCGGGGAGCTGTTTTTT. Complete variable domain (other parts from reference TRBV18 and TRBJ2-2): NAGVMQNPRHLVRRRGQEARLRCSPMKGHSHVYWYRQLPEEGLKFMVYLQKENIIDESGMPKERFSAEFPKEGPSILRIQQVVRGDSAAYFCASSTSGPNTGELFFGEGSRLTVL.

V and J are TRBV7-3 and TRBJ1-6; no clear D gene. The V end lost 5 bases, the J end lost 7 bases, and 9 bases lay between the germline ends. The CDR3 has 13 residues. Germline CDR1 SGHTA, CDR2 FQGTGA. The DNA of the CDR3 is TGTGCCAGCAGCCAACGAGCGAATTCACCCCTCCACTTT. It yields the protein CASSQRANSPLHF.

This chain connects TRBV3-1 (or the pseudogene TRBV3-2) to TRBJ1-4, with 8 bases fitting TRBD1. Germline assignment: CDR1 LGHDT and CDR2 YNNKEL (reference sequence). CDR3 length: 14 residues. The junction had 6 bases not matched to a gene; V was cut back by 5 bases and J by 7 bases. CDR3 residues: CASSTTGGAEKLFF. CDR3 DNA: TGTGCCAGCAGCACTACAGGGGGAGCTGAAAAACTGTTTTTT.

This clone was detected once. The V and J genes are TRBV5-6 and TRBJ1-1; D is possibly TRBD1 (5 bases). Trimming took 0 bases from V and 6 from J, leaving 15 bases between them. The length of the CDR3 is 15 residues. In germline, CDR1 is SGHDT, CDR2 YYEEEE. CDR3 protein: CASSLEGYGIPEAFF. The CDR3 bases are TGTGCCAGCAGCTTGGAGGGGTATGGGATCCCTGAAGCTTTCTTT.

This rearrangement joins TRBV7-9 to TRBJ1-5, with D perhaps matching TRBD1 (6 bases). Germline loops: CDR1 SEHNR, CDR2 FQNEAQ (reference sequence). The CDR3 runs to 17 residues. Trimming cost V 3 bases and J 0 bases, with 15 bases left between them. CDR3 sequence reads: CASSFGGQTISNQPQHF. The CDR3 DNA sequence: TGTGCCAGCAGCTTCGGCGGACAGACCATTAGCAATCAGCCCCAGCATTTT.

Only a few counts were recorded for this clone. The rearrangement uses TRBV6-6 and TRBJ1-4; TRBD1 aligns across 10 bases. The V gene's germline CDR1 is MNHNY and CDR2 SVGAGI (reference sequence). V lost 8 bases and J lost 4; bases outside the gene matches: 10. This CDR3 comprises 16 residues. The CDR3 region is CASERQGAGGNEKLFF. Here the CDR3 DNA reads TGTGCCAGCGAACGACAGGGGGCAGGGGGTAATGAAAAACTGTTTTTT.

This rearrangement joins TRBV6-6 to TRBJ1-2, with D perhaps TRBD1 (6 bases). Trimming stripped 6 bases from V and 10 bases from J, with 12 bases between. The length of the CDR3 is 11 residues. Per the germline V gene, CDR1 is MNHNY and CDR2 is SVGAGI (reference sequence). Here the CDR3 reads CASSRGDNYTF. DNA of the CDR3: TGTGCCAGCAGCCGGGGGGACAACTACACCTTC.